This T cell receptor beta chain came from a study of T cell clonality in common variable immunodeficiency (dated by TCRdb to between 2015 and 2017). General study outcomes and caveats: CVID TCRbeta sequences were reported to have fewer deletions and N-nucleotide insertions and to lack highly modified clones with 13 or more V deletions. Even though DNA input was the same, control samples had an average of roughly 76,000 unique sequences each, compared with 30,000 to 40,000 in CVID samples. Correlations of repertoire features with clinical complications were constrained by heterogeneity among patients within the CVID cohort. It was noted by the authors that sequencing of the repertoires of T cell subpopulations would be needed to clarify the cause of the increased clonality in CVID. Healthy controls shared more TCRbeta clones with each other than CVID subjects shared among themselves (p < 0.0001). TCRbeta clonality was higher in CVID subjects than in healthy controls (t-test p = 0.018), and the increase was most characteristic of about a third of subjects.

For CDR1 and CDR2, the germline V gene lists SGHTA and FQGTGA. Trimming at the junction amounts to 0 bases on V and 1 base on J, and the germline ends lie 6 bases apart. The CDR3 sequence holds 15 residues, the cysteine and phenylalanine included. Shown are 36 bases from within the CDR3, in frame from base 1. This clone was counted at least ten times. This receptor's antigen is unknown. The CDR3 end falls 3 residues outside the read, so it is completed with the germline J gene. CVID samples and control samples contributed equivalent amounts of genomic DNA as sequencing input. For every sample, a 60 bp segment covering the rearranged TCRbeta CDR3 region was amplified and then sequenced. The immunoSEQ assay, a bias-corrected multiplex PCR with high-throughput sequencing, was employed for TCRbeta amplification. Processing in the source paper ran as follows. Each unique nucleotide sequence was treated as a clone and annotated with V, D and J genes, copy number and frequency. Sequences were labeled productive if in frame, and non-productive if out of frame or containing stop codons. As previously described, Shannon's entropy was used to calculate clonality. Mean CDR3 Kyte-Doolittle hydropathy was derived from the predicted amino acid sequences of productive clones. Hierarchical clustering of scaled V gene usage was performed with the R hclust function using Manhattan distance and complete linkage. Clone sharing by CDR3 amino acid sequence was assessed by resampling 12 repertoires per group over 100 rounds. Repertoires were searched for 70 published EBV-specific and nearly 250 published CMV-specific TCRbeta sequences. Analysis left out a couple of CVID samples that produced under 10,000 sequences, so 45 or so CVID repertoires remained. TCRdb holds this immuneACCESS table with in-frame rearrangements only. Some clones are missing; in checked studies, unresolved V genes explain under half, and the rest has no known cause. V, J and clone size reflect that table, while D and trimming were determined from the DNA. For this sample, about 28,000 clones are listed, none of them singletons. Less than 15% of the sample belongs to the ten largest clones.

Most CVID patients and most healthy controls were of Caucasian heritage. Heparinized peripheral whole blood samples of about 4.5 to 9 ml were obtained from each donor. Genomic DNA from adults with common variable immune deficiency (CVID) and from healthy adult controls was the source for sequencing TCRbeta CDR3 repertoires. A total of approximately 22 healthy adult volunteers (approximately 12 female and 10 or so male; age range roughly 23 to 75 years, mean age around 32) were included in the control group. Diluted blood was density-centrifuged over Hypaque 1077 or Ficoll-Paque to isolate peripheral blood mononuclear cells. Unsorted mononuclear cells served as the source of genomic DNA, which was extracted either by Qiagen column purification or by a centrifugation-based method.

This receptor chain uses TRBV7-3 and TRBJ2-2; 6 matching bases give a weak D call of TRBD2. Material for sequencing was peripheral blood mononuclear cells. The sequence was collected from a person between 18 and 75 years old in good health. The DNA read from the CDR3 is TGTGCCAGCAGCTTAACAGCGGGGAACACCGGGGAG. It is translated as CASSLTAGNTGE. In full, the CDR3 is CASSLTAGNTGELFF.